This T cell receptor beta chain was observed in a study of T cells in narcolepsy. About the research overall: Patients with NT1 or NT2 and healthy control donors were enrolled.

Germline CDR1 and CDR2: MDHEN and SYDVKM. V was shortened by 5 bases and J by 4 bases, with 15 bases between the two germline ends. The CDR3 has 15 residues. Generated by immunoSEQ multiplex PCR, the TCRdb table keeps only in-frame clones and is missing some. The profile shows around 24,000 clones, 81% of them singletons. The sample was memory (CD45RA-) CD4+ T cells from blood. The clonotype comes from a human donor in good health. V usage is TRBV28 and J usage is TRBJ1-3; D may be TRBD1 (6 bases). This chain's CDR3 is CASSPNGGPGNTIYF. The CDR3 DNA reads TGTGCCAGCAGTCCCAACGGGGGGCCAGGAAACACCATATATTTT.